The present TCR beta chain was sequenced within a study of OX40 agonist ivuxolimab in advanced cancers. About the research overall: The study treated patients with ivuxolimab, an agonistic anti-OX40 (CD134) antibody. Of the participants, over 30% had some prior anti-PD-1, anti-PD-L1 or anti-CTLA-4 therapy, which was allowed.

V shed 3 bases and J shed 0 bases, with 9 bases lying between them. The CDR3 runs 14 residues. The germline V gene encodes CDR1 MNHGY and CDR2 SVAAGI. Here immunoSEQ multiplex PCR was the method, and the copy in TCRdb shows in-frame clones only, minus some. The table has about 32,000 clones, roughly nine tenths seen once. Source: CD4+ or CD8+ T cells sorted from blood, taken in a trial of the OX40 agonist ivuxolimab. This clonotype was sampled from an adult with an advanced solid tumor such as melanoma, head and neck, liver or kidney cancer. This chain joins TRBV6-9 and TRBJ2-7; the D is unclear. The CDR3 reads CASSYGQLSYEQYF. The CDR3 nucleotides read TGTGCCAGCAGTTACGGGCAACTCTCCTACGAGCAGTACTTC.